This T cell receptor (beta chain) was obtained from a study of cytomegalovirus exposure and HLA in healthy donors. Findings of the study overall: Rarity held for most TCR sequences, but there were some public TCRs that occurred in many donors. Association of a missense DCLRE1C variant with TCR beta V- and J-gene trimming was reported in a later analysis. A classifier reportedly called cytomegalovirus status with high sensitivity and specificity.

The germline V gene has CDR1 KGHSH and CDR2 LQKENI. The CDR3 is made up of 13 amino acids. Trimming shortened V by 3 bases and J by 0 bases, and 6 bases separated the two germline ends. PCR was performed using 60 Vbeta and 13 Jbeta primers. The repertoire was sequenced with immunoSEQ multiplex PCR; TCRdb's copy has only in-frame clones and lacks some. The sample includes about 98,000 clones, about 80% seen only once; the top ten take approximately 4%. At sampling all donors were nominally healthy, likely with unrecorded immune exposures. To note about this clone: Its antigen is undetermined.

This TCR was sampled from a female donor in good health and CMV-seropositive. The genes are TRBV18 and TRBJ2-7; D remains ambiguous. The specimen sequenced was PBMCs. The CDR3 loop reads CASSPGSSYEQYF. DNA of the CDR3: TGTGCCAGCTCACCGGGCAGCTCCTACGAGCAGTACTTC.